This T cell receptor beta chain was sequenced during a study of blood T cells in healthy people across ages. The draw of peripheral blood yielded approximately 10 milliliters from each donor. CDR1 SGHAT and CDR2 FQNNGV come from the germline V gene. Trimming left V 1 base short and J 3 bases short, with 6 bases between. This CDR3 contains 13 residues. Next came a second PCR, run for about 6 to 11 cycles, which used a sample-barcoded 5' primer along with a J-beta primer mix. TCRdb re-analysed the 5' RACE reads in MiXCR, keeping a single row per CDR3 protein. Of 1.5 million to 2 million distinct CDR3 sequences listed, approximately 30% are singletons. This clonotype has a handful of counts. Its antigen is undetermined. Study results and limitations: Among long-lived donors, naive CD4+ cells were more numerous and diversity higher than in aged donors.

The specimen was blood. The V call is TRBV11-2, the J call TRBJ1-1; no definite D call. This receptor was identified in a woman aged 25 to 39 in good health. CDR3 region: CASSLALDTEAFF. The CDR3 DNA follows: TGTGCCAGCAGCTTAGCCCTCGACACTGAAGCTTTCTTT.